The 20 T cell receptor beta chains in this list originate from one sample, sequenced in a study of Graves' ophthalmopathy and Graves' hyperthyroidism. The study amplified TCR beta CDR3 regions using RNA transcripts. First-round RT-PCR used HTBI primers; second-round multiplex PCR followed. Each CDR3 protein gets one entry after TCRdb re-called the multiplex PCR reads with MiXCR. Of more than 300,000 distinct CDR3 sequences in the sample, 15% to 20% were seen once. The sequencing sample was made of peripheral blood. Every receptor here comes from an adult woman with stable Graves' hyperthyroidism.

This clonotype was seen ten or more times. The V and J genes are TRBV27 and TRBJ1-2; maybe TRBD1 (5 bases). Germline values: CDR1 MNHEY, CDR2 SMNVEV (reference sequence). Trimming pared 5 bases from V and 7 bases from J, leaving 14 bases between. The length of the CDR3 is 13 residues. The CDR3 DNA reads TGTGCCAGCAGTAGGGTAGGGGTTAGTGGCTACACCTTC. Encoded protein: CASSRVGVSGYTF.

This clonotype came up many times. V is TRBV4-2 and J is TRBJ2-2, with D uncertain. Germline V CDR1 and CDR2: LGHNA, YNFKEQ. Trimming stripped 1 base from V and 2 bases from J, with 5 bases between. CDR3 length: 14 amino acids. Here the CDR3 reads CASSQVRNTGELFF. Here the CDR3 DNA reads TGTGCCAGCAGCCAAGTCCGTAACACCGGGGAGCTGTTTTTT.

This clonotype was counted at least ten times. This chain connects TRBV20-1 to TRBJ2-7; 8 nucleotides agree with TRBD2. Trimming at V came to 7 bases and at J to 7 bases, leaving 15 bases not matched to a gene. CDR3 length: 14 residues. Germline-derived CDR1 and CDR2 are DFQATT and SNEGSKA (reference sequence). The CDR3 nucleotides are TGCAGTGTCGGAGCGGGAGAGGAGTGGGAAGAGCAGTACTTC. Translation gives CSVGAGEEWEEQYF.

This clonotype was counted many times. The CDR3 is CATSDGQYQETQYF. In DNA, the CDR3 is TGTGCCACCAGTGACGGACAGTACCAAGAGACCCAGTACTTC. The V and J genes are TRBV24-1 and TRBJ2-5; D is possibly TRBD1 (6 bases). This CDR3 comprises 14 residues. Trimming shortened V by 4 bases and J by 0 bases, and 8 bases separated the two germline ends. CDR1 and CDR2 (germline): KGHDR, SFDVKD.

This clonotype was seen repeatedly, ten times or more. The rearrangement uses TRBV6-1 and TRBJ2-7; no clear D. Germline loops: CDR1 MNHNS, CDR2 SASEGT. The CDR3 contains 14 residues. V dropped 3 bases and J dropped 3 bases, with 12 bases sitting between them. CDR3 residues: CASSDLVSFYEQYF. The CDR3 DNA sequence: TGTGCCAGCAGTGATCTCGTAAGTTTCTACGAGCAGTACTTC.

V and J are TRBV12-5 and TRBJ1-1; weak D call: TRBD1 (6 bases). Trimming removed 5 bases at V and 3 bases at J, with 10 bases between. The CDR3 runs 13 residues. CDR1 and CDR2 from the germline V gene are LGHNT and FRNRAP. CDR3 protein: CASGTDSYTEAFF. The CDR3 DNA sequence: TGTGCTAGTGGTACGGACAGCTACACTGAAGCTTTCTTT.

This clonotype has only a few counts. The chain uses TRBV7-9 and TRBJ1-1; possible D gene TRBD1, 5 bases. CDR1 SEHNR and CDR2 FQNEAQ come from the germline V gene (reference sequence). With 5 bases removed from V and 4 bases from J, the gap between germline ends came to 14 bases. This CDR3 comprises 14 residues. In DNA, the CDR3 is TGTGCCAGCAGCCTAGGGGAGCGGAGCACTGAAGCTTTCTTT. It translates to CASSLGERSTEAFF.

This clonotype was seen many times. This chain joins TRBV20-1 and TRBJ1-5; tentatively, D is TRBD1 (6 bases). CDR3 length: 13 amino acids. The V end lost 7 bases, the J end lost 6 bases, and 16 bases lay between the germline ends. The germline CDR1 and CDR2 sequences are DFQATT and SNEGSKA (reference sequence). DNA for the CDR3: TGCAGTGTGAGGGGGGCCGAGGGTCAGCCCCAGCATTTT. Its translation is CSVRGAEGQPQHF.

This clonotype was observed at least ten times. This sequence joins TRBV25-1 and TRBJ2-7; the match to TRBD1 covers 9 bases. J lost 5 bases, V lost 3 bases, and 8 bases had no gene match. The CDR3 runs 15 residues. CDR1 is MGHDK and CDR2 is SYGVNS in the germline V gene. CDR3 loop: CASSDRDRALNEQYF. The CDR3 DNA is TGTGCCAGCAGTGACCGGGACAGGGCGTTGAACGAGCAGTACTTC.

This clonotype has at least ten counts. The rearrangement uses TRBV28 and TRBJ1-5; no clear D gene. The germline V gene has CDR1 MDHEN and CDR2 SYDVKM. V shed 5 bases and J shed 2 bases, with 16 bases lying between them. This CDR3 is built from 16 residues. CDR3 DNA: TGTGCCAGCAGTCGACTCCACATTGGAGGCAATCAGCCCCAGCATTTT. Its protein product is CASSRLHIGGNQPQHF.

The chain carries TRBV4-3 and TRBJ1-1, with D perhaps TRBD1 (5 bases). The ends were cut back, 3 bases at V and 2 bases at J, with 19 bases in the middle. This CDR3 is built from 17 residues. Germline-derived CDR1 and CDR2 are LGHNA and YSLEER. CDR3 residues: CASSQYASGTTNTEAFF. The CDR3 coding sequence is TGCGCCAGCAGCCAGTACGCTTCCGGGACCACAAACACTGAAGCTTTCTTT.

This clonotype was recorded at least ten times. The chain combines TRBV9 with TRBJ2-7; 8 bases match TRBD2. Germline V gene data show CDR1 as SGDLS and CDR2 as YYNGEE. The CDR3 is 14 amino acids. J gave up 3 bases and V 0 bases, and 2 bases lay outside the gene matches. CDR3 nucleotides: TGTGCCAGCAGCGTAGAACTAGCGGACTACGAGCAGTACTTC. Protein: CASSVELADYEQYF.

This clonotype was picked up a small number of times. The chain carries TRBV6-2 or TRBV6-3 and TRBJ2-1; D remains unclear. The V gene lost 5 bases and the J gene lost 0 bases, with 20 bases spanning the gap. The CDR3 loop spans 18 amino acids. Germline V gives CDR1 MNHEY, CDR2 SVGEGT. CDR3 sequence (DNA): TGTGCCAGCAGTCCCATCCCCCCTTTTGGCGGCTCCTACAATGAGCAGTTCTTC. Protein product: CASSPIPPFGGSYNEQFF.

Ten or more counts support this clonotype. The V and J genes are TRBV28 and TRBJ1-5; D is possibly TRBD1 (5 bases). The CDR3 has 17 amino acids. Germline V CDR1 and CDR2: MDHEN, SYDVKM. The V end was cut by 7 bases, the J end by 0 bases, with 19 bases between. CDR3 bases: TGTGCCAGCAAGGGCAGGGATTTTACCCTTAGCAATCAGCCCCAGCATTTT. This translates into CASKGRDFTLSNQPQHF. Drawing the rest from reference TRBV28 and TRBJ1-5, the complete variable domain is DVKVTQSSRYLVKRTGEKVFLECVQDMDHENMFWYRQDPGLGLRLIYFSYDVKMKEKGDIPEGYSVSREKKERFSLILESASTNQTSMYLCASKGRDFTLSNQPQHFGDGTRLSIL.

This clonotype was found many times. CDR3 amino acids: CASKYRETQYF. CDR3 nucleotide sequence: TGTGCCAGCAAATACCGGGAGACCCAGTACTTC. The J gene is TRBJ2-5, the V gene TRBV6-1; no clear D gene. The V and J ends lost 7 bases and 5 bases respectively, with 8 bases between them. The CDR3 runs to 11 residues. CDR1 is MNHNS and CDR2 is SASEGT in the germline V gene.

This clonotype was seen a few times. This chain links TRBV24-1 with TRBJ1-1, with a weak D call TRBD1 (6 bases). The CDR3 loop spans 20 amino acids. V was shortened by 6 bases and J by 9 bases, with 37 bases between the two germline ends. CDR1 is KGHDR and CDR2 is SFDVKD in the germline V gene. The CDR3 coding sequence is TGTGCCACCAGTCAACTGGAAATTATACCGGGACATCAAGACTCCCGGAAAGCTTTCTTT. This encodes CATSQLEIIPGHQDSRKAFF.

The genes are TRBV5-6 and TRBJ1-1; 7 positions match TRBD1. J was trimmed by 4 bases and V by 3 bases; bases with no gene match: 9. The germline V gene has CDR1 SGHDT and CDR2 YYEEEE. This CDR3 comprises 15 residues. CDR3 residues: CASSWARQGRTEAFF. Here the CDR3 DNA reads TGTGCCAGCAGCTGGGCCCGACAGGGTCGCACTGAAGCTTTCTTT.

This clonotype was observed many times. V gene TRBV6-5 combines with J gene TRBJ1-5; 7 positions agree with TRBD1. The CDR3 contains 14 residues. Germline CDR1 is MNHEY and CDR2 is SVGAGI. Losses at the gene ends were 4 bases for V and 5 bases for J; bases not matched to a gene: 5. As DNA, the CDR3 is TGTGCCAGCAGTTGGACAGGAGGGGATCAGCCCCAGCATTTT. Translating gives CASSWTGGDQPQHF.

This clonotype appeared many times. The junction departs from the called germline gene at one end, perhaps through a read error. The chain has TRBV7-3 and TRBJ1-1; unclear D gene. The CDR3 has 13 residues. Germline CDR1 SGHTA, CDR2 FQGTGA. CDR3 nucleotides: TGTGCCAGCAGTTTAACCAGGAACACTGAAGCTTTCTTT. It encodes CASSLTRNTEAFF. Combining the CDR3 with reference TRBV7-3 and TRBJ1-1 gives the whole variable domain GAGVSQTPSNKVTEKGKYVELRCDPISGHTALYWYRQSLGQGPEFLIYFQGTGAADDSGLPNDRFFAVRPEGSVSTLKIQRTERGDSAVYLCASSLTRNTEAFFGQGTRLTVV.

In its sample, this clonotype was seen many times. The J gene is TRBJ1-5, the V gene TRBV12-3 or TRBV12-4; no definite D call. This CDR3 is 17 amino acids long. The V end was cut by 0 bases, the J end by 0 bases, with 12 bases between. The DNA for the CDR3 is TGTGCCAGCAGTTTAGCCAACAGTGGGTATAGCAATCAGCCCCAGCATTTT. Amino acid sequence: CASSLANSGYSNQPQHF.